The 24 T cell receptor beta chains below come from one sample, sequenced in a study of Ad26.COV2.S vaccination and SARS-CoV-2 variants (dated by TCRdb to the early 2020s). This specimen's treatment or condition label, interpreted: around 19 received Ad26.COV2.S at low or high dose, single or two shots; about 5 received placebo; per-sample allocation not given. For vaccine and placebo recipients, the sequenced repertoires came from samples collected on day 63 after the first injection. Libraries were made using the immunoSEQ multiplex PCR assay. As stored in TCRdb, this immuneACCESS dataset retains in-frame rearrangements with V and J assigned. A fraction of the clones does not appear; measured against another copy, unresolved V genes explain less than half of the discrepancy, and the remainder lacks a known reason. Here the sample has hundreds of thousands of clones; roughly 89% occur a single time. Of the sample, over 2.5% is held by the ten largest clones.

This specimen consisted of peripheral blood, obtained in a trial of Ad26.COV2.S vaccine versus placebo. These receptor sequences come from a person aged 18 to 59 who received the Ad26.COV2.S COVID-19 vaccine or a placebo.

The chain uses TRBV7-2 and TRBJ1-1; TRBD1 matches at 8 bases. Looked up from germline, CDR1 is SGHTA and CDR2 is FQGNSA. The V gene end was trimmed by 5 bases and the J gene end by 4 bases; junction bases not matched to a gene: 6. The CDR3 totals 14 residues. The CDR3, as DNA: TGTGCCAGCAGCATACAGGGGGTCTTCACTGAAGCTTTCTTT. Protein: CASSIQGVFTEAFF.

The chain combines TRBV10-3 with TRBJ1-2; 9 bases match TRBD1. The CDR3 spans 14 residues. The germline V gene has CDR1 ENHRY and CDR2 SYGVKD. V dropped 0 bases and J dropped 4; count of bases not matched to a gene: 0. Here the CDR3 DNA reads TGTGCCATCAGTGAGTCGGACAGGGGCTATGGCTACACCTTC. The encoded protein is CAISESDRGYGYTF.

The chain uses TRBV12-5 and TRBJ2-1, with TRBD2 identical over 11 bases. Per germline, CDR1 LGHNT and CDR2 FRNRAP. V lost 4 bases, J lost 0 bases, and 17 bases stayed unmatched. The CDR3 has 21 amino acids. This CDR3 is CASGSAGPTSGKRSSYNEQFF. CDR3 DNA: TGTGCTAGTGGTTCCGCCGGCCCGACTAGCGGGAAGCGGAGCTCCTACAATGAGCAGTTCTTC.

The genes are TRBV11-1 and TRBJ2-5; D remains unclear. V lost 2 bases and J lost 1, with 8 bases in between. CDR1 and CDR2 from the germline V gene are SGHAT and FQDESV (reference sequence). The CDR3 covers 14 residues. CDR3 sequence: CASSLRASQETQYF. Here the CDR3 DNA reads TGTGCCAGCAGCTTACGAGCTTCCCAAGAGACCCAGTACTTC.

The chain employs TRBV7-2 and TRBJ2-1; D may be TRBD1 (5 bases). The V end lost 0 bases, the J end lost 2 bases, and 11 bases lay between the germline ends. The CDR3 is made up of 16 amino acids. Germline V gene sequence: CDR1 SGHTA, CDR2 FQGNSA. CDR3 bases: TGTGCCAGCAGCTTAGCGCAAGGGGTCCCCTACAATGAGCAGTTCTTC. It specifies CASSLAQGVPYNEQFF.

The V gene is TRBV3-1 (or the pseudogene TRBV3-2), the J gene TRBJ2-7; D not certain. V lost 4 bases, J lost 7 bases, and 17 bases lay in between. CDR3 length: 14 residues. CDR1 and CDR2 from the germline V gene are LGHDT and YNNKEL (reference sequence). The CDR3 bases are TGTGCCAGCAGCCGAAATGGGATCTTTGGAGAGCAGTACTTC. Its protein product is CASSRNGIFGEQYF.

The rearrangement uses TRBV2 and TRBJ2-1, with D tentatively TRBD2 (5 bases). Looked up from germline, CDR1 is SNHLY and CDR2 is FYNNEI. The germline V and J ends were trimmed by 2 bases and 9 bases, with 14 bases remaining between them. This CDR3 contains 14 residues. The CDR3 loop reads CASSERTYRGEQFF. In DNA, the CDR3 is TGTGCCAGCAGTGAAAGGACTTACCGCGGTGAGCAGTTCTTC.

This chain links TRBV4-1 with TRBJ1-4; the D is unclear. The CDR3 totals 15 residues. Trimming shortened V by 0 bases and J by 5 bases, and 10 bases separated the two germline ends. The germline V gene encodes CDR1 MGHRA and CDR2 YSYEKL. The CDR3 DNA follows: TGCGCCAGCAGCCAAGAGGGTTATATAAATGAAAAACTGTTTTTT. Amino acids: CASSQEGYINEKLFF.

This chain connects TRBV11-3 to TRBJ2-1; 14 bases are a match to TRBD2. Germline values: CDR1 SGHNT, CDR2 YENEEA. Trimming removed 5 bases from V and 5 bases from J; junction bases left unmatched: 2. CDR3 length: 15 residues. The CDR3 is CASSRGLAGDNEQFF. In DNA form, the CDR3 reads TGTGCCAGCAGCCGGGGACTAGCGGGGGACAATGAGCAGTTCTTC.

The chain links TRBV4-1 to TRBJ2-5; D is unresolved. The V end was cut by 0 bases, the J end by 8 bases, with 10 bases between. This CDR3 is built from 13 residues. In germline, CDR1 is MGHRA, CDR2 YSYEKL. CDR3 in DNA: TGCGCCAGCAGCCAAGAGCCTAGGTCTACCCAGTACTTC. It codes for CASSQEPRSTQYF.

This chain connects TRBV24-1 to TRBJ1-4; D unresolved. From germline, CDR1 is KGHDR and CDR2 SFDVKD. This CDR3 spans 16 amino acids. Trimming took 4 bases from V and 4 from J, leaving 15 bases between them. Here the CDR3 reads CATSESGGPLNEKLFF. Written as DNA, the CDR3 is TGTGCCACCAGTGAATCGGGTGGGCCCCTTAATGAAAAACTGTTTTTT.

J is TRBJ2-7 and V is TRBV4-1, with a possible D match to TRBD2 (5 bases). CDR3 length equals 16 residues. V shed 1 base and J shed 4 bases, with 17 bases lying between them. Germline assignment: CDR1 MGHRA and CDR2 YSYEKL. The CDR3 DNA sequence: TGCGCCAGCAGCCAAGTCGAGAGGGTACCCCTTTACGAGCAGTACTTC. Translating it yields CASSQVERVPLYEQYF.

The V call is TRBV6-1, the J call TRBJ2-3; D is unclear. Trimming removed 0 bases at V and 6 bases at J, with 13 bases between. CDR1 is MNHNS and CDR2 is SASEGT in the germline V gene. This CDR3 contains 15 residues. CDR3 nucleotide sequence: TGTGCCAGCAGTGAAGCGCTGAGACCCCGGGATACGCAGTATTTT. Translating it yields CASSEALRPRDTQYF.

The CDR3 region has the DNA TGCGCCAGCAGCCAAAGACTAGCCCGGGGGGAGACCCAGTACTTC. This translates into CASSQRLARGETQYF. This chain connects TRBV4-3 to TRBJ2-5; 7 nucleotides match TRBD2. The CDR3 loop spans 15 amino acids. The germline CDR1 and CDR2 sequences are LGHNA and YSLEER. Germline trimming cut 2 bases from V and 5 bases from J; bases unmatched to any gene: 8.

This clone was found a few times. V and J are TRBV19 and TRBJ2-3, with 9 nucleotides matching TRBD2. This CDR3 comprises 19 residues. Germline lookup yields CDR1 LNHDA and CDR2 SQIVND (reference sequence). V lost 3 bases to trimming and J lost 0 bases; unmatched junction nucleotides: 13. CDR3 protein: CASSIPRGREGSSTDTQYF. The CDR3 nucleotides are TGTGCCAGTAGTATCCCGCGGGGGCGGGAGGGATCTAGCACAGATACGCAGTATTTT.

The chain links TRBV28 to TRBJ2-7, with no clear D. Germline V gives CDR1 MDHEN, CDR2 SYDVKM. V was pared by 1 base and J by 6 bases, with 7 bases between. The CDR3 has 12 residues. The CDR3 here is CASSLSRSEQYF. CDR3 sequence (DNA): TGTGCCAGCAGTTTATCCCGGTCCGAGCAGTACTTC.

The V and J genes are TRBV6-6 and TRBJ2-2; 8 bases map to TRBD1. V lost 4 bases, J lost 5 bases, and 6 bases stayed unmatched. Looked up from germline, CDR1 is MNHNY and CDR2 is SVGAGI (reference sequence). The CDR3 is 15 residues long. The CDR3 DNA reads as TGTGCCAGCAGTTTGCAGGGGGCGCGGACCGGGGAGCTGTTTTTT. Translating it yields CASSLQGARTGELFF.

The chain couples TRBV3-1 (or the pseudogene TRBV3-2) to TRBJ1-1; D not resolved. This CDR3 spans 13 amino acids. Trimming cost V 0 bases and J 11 bases, with 13 bases left between them. CDR1 is LGHDT and CDR2 is YNNKEL in the germline V gene (reference sequence). The CDR3 DNA reads as TGTGCCAGCAGCCAAGATCTGTCGACGGGGGCTTTCTTT. It codes for CASSQDLSTGAFF.

V is TRBV5-8 and J is TRBJ1-5; D remains unclear. V was pared by 0 bases and J by 2 bases, with 9 bases between. Germline-derived CDR1 and CDR2 are SGHTS and YDEGEE. The CDR3 is 15 residues long. This CDR3 reads CASSLEARGNQPQHF. In nucleotides, the CDR3 is TGTGCCAGCAGCTTGGAGGCGCGGGGCAATCAGCCCCAGCATTTT.

The V gene is TRBV19, the J gene TRBJ1-1; D call uncertain. The CDR3 sequence is 14 residues long. V was cut by 6 bases and J by 4 bases, with 15 bases left in between. The germline gives CDR1 LNHDA, CDR2 SQIVND (reference sequence). CDR3 nucleotide sequence: TGTGCCAGTAGAAATCAGGTTTTTGGCACTGAAGCTTTCTTT. Translating gives CASRNQVFGTEAFF.

The chain carries TRBV14 and TRBJ1-1; D is unclear. The CDR3 is 14 residues long. The germline CDR1 and CDR2 sequences are SGHDN and FVKESK. V was pared by 4 bases and J by 4 bases, with 13 bases between. This CDR3 reads CASSPLGWGTEAFF. Here the CDR3 DNA reads TGTGCCAGCAGCCCTCTGGGGTGGGGCACTGAAGCTTTCTTT. Full variable domain (remainder filled in from reference TRBV14 and TRBJ1-1): EAGVTQFPSHSVIEKGQTVTLRCDPISGHDNLYWYRRVMGKEIKFLLHFVKESKQDESGMPNNRFLAERTGGTYSTLKVQPAELEDSGVYFCASSPLGWGTEAFFGQGTRLTVV.

The rearrangement uses TRBV6-6 and TRBJ1-2; D is ambiguous. This CDR3 region has 12 residues. Germline-derived CDR1 and CDR2 are MNHNY and SVGAGI (reference sequence). V was shortened by 7 bases and J by 4 bases, with 10 bases between the two germline ends. CDR3 coding DNA: TGTGCCAGCACTGCCTCGGGCTATGGCTACACCTTC. Its translation: CASTASGYGYTF.

This chain uses TRBV3-1 (or the pseudogene TRBV3-2) with TRBJ2-4; D not certain. The CDR3 totals 14 residues. CDR1 is LGHDT and CDR2 is YNNKEL in the germline V gene (reference sequence). V lost 4 bases and J 0 bases, leaving 7 bases between the germline ends. This CDR3 reads CASSPHLAKNIQYF. The CDR3 DNA sequence: TGTGCCAGCAGCCCCCATCTAGCCAAAAACATTCAGTACTTC.

CDR3 amino acids: CASSYGLRPGSGNTIYF. DNA of the CDR3: TGTGCCTCTAGCTACGGACTTCGTCCCGGCTCCGGAAACACCATATATTTT. V is TRBV10-3 and J is TRBJ1-3; no definite D call. Germline-derived CDR1 and CDR2 are ENHRY and SYGVKD. The CDR3 runs to 17 residues. The V gene lost 11 bases and the J gene lost 4 bases, with 27 bases spanning the gap.